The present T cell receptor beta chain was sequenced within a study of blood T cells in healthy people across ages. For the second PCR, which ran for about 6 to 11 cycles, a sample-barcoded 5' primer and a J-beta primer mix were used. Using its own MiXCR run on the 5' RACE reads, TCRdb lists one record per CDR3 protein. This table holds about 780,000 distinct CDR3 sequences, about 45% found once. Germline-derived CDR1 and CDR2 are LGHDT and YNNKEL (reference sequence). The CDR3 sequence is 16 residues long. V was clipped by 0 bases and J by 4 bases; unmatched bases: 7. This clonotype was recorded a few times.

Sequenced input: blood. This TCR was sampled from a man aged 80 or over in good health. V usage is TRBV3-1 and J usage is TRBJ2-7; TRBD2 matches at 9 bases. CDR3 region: CASSQDPRTSVYEQYF. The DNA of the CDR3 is TGTGCCAGCAGCCAAGATCCGCGGACTAGCGTGTACGAGCAGTACTTC.